This TCR beta chain was sequenced during a study of blood T cell repertoires in COVID-19. CDR3 length: 13 residues. The germline CDR1 and CDR2 sequences are SGHNT and YENEEA. Deletions cut 1 base from V and 6 bases from J, with 9 bases between. Clones were read by immunoSEQ multiplex PCR, and TCRdb kept only the in-frame ones, dropping some. The sample contains under 200,000 clones, approximately 90% of which appear only once. This clonotype was sampled from a man in his forties with active or convalescent COVID-19. The chain recombines TRBV11-3 with TRBJ1-1; D unresolved. Sequencing was carried out using peripheral blood. The CDR3 reads CASSLGRTAEAFF. In DNA, the CDR3 is TGTGCCAGCAGCTTAGGAAGGACTGCTGAAGCTTTCTTT.